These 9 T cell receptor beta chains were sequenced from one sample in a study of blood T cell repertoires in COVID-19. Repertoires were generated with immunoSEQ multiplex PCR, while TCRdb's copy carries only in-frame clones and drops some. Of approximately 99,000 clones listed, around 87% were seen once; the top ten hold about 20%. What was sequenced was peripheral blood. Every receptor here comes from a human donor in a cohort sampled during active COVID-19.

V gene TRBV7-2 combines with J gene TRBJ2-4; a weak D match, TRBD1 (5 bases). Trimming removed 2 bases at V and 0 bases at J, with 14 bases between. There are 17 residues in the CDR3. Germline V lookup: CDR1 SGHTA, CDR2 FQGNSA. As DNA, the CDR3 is TGTGCCAGCAGCTTAAGGGGCCGGACACTAGCCAAAAACATTCAGTACTTC. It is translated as CASSLRGRTLAKNIQYF.

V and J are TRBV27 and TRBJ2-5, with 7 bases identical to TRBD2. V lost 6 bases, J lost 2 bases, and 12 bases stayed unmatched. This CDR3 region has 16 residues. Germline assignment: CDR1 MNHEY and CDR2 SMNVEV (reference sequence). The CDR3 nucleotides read TGTGCCAGCAGCCGTGCCCGCTTGCGGGGGCAAGAGACCCAGTACTTC. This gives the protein CASSRARLRGQETQYF.

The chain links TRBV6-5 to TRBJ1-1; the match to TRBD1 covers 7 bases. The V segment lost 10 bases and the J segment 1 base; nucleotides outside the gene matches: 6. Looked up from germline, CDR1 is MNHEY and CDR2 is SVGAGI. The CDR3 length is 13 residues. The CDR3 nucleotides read TGTGCCATCGGACGGGACAGGAACACTGAAGCTTTCTTT. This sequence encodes CAIGRDRNTEAFF.

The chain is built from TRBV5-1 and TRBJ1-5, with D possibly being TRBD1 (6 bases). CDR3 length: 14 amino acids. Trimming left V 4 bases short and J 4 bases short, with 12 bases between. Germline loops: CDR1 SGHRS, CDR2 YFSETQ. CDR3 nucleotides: TGCGCCAGCAGCCCGACAGGATTGAATCAGCCCCAGCATTTT. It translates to CASSPTGLNQPQHF.

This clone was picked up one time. The CDR3 here is CASSPLSALGYTF. In DNA form, the CDR3 reads TGTGCCAGCAGTCCCCTATCTGCGCTAGGCTACACCTTC. J is TRBJ1-2 and V is TRBV28; D not resolved. CDR1 and CDR2 (germline): MDHEN, SYDVKM. The CDR3 extends over 13 amino acids. V lost 5 bases to trimming and J lost 8 bases, with 15 bases between them.

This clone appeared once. The CDR3 here is CASSSRWWDTYEQYF. The DNA for the CDR3 is TGTGCCAGCAGCAGCCGGTGGTGGGACACCTACGAGCAGTACTTC. V is TRBV7-2 and J is TRBJ2-7, with D possibly being TRBD1 (6 bases). The CDR3 covers 15 residues. Trimming pared 5 bases from V and 2 bases from J, leaving 16 bases between. From germline, CDR1 is SGHTA and CDR2 FQGNSA.

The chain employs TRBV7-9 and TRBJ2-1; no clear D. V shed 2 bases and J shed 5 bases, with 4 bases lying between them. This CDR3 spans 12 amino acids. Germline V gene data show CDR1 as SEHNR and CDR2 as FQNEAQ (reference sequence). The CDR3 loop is CASSLQDNEQFF. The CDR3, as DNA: TGTGCCAGCAGCTTACAGGACAATGAGCAGTTCTTC.

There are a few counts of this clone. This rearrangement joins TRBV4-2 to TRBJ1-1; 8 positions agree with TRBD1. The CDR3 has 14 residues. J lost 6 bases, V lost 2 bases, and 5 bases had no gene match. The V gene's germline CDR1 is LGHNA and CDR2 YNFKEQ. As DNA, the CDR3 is TGTGCCAGCAGCCAACGGACAGGGAGATCTGAAGCTTTCTTT. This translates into CASSQRTGRSEAFF.

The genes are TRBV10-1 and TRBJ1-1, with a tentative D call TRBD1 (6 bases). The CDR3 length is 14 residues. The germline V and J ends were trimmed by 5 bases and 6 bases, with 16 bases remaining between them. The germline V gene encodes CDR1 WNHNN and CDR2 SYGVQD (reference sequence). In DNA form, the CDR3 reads TGCGCCAGCAGTTGGAACAGGGCGAGGGCTGAAGCTTTCTTT. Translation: CASSWNRARAEAFF.